A selection of T cell receptor beta chains follows, all from one sample in a study of blood T cell repertoires in COVID-19. The protocol was immunoSEQ multiplex PCR, while the TCRdb copy is restricted to in-frame clones and leaves out a portion. Altogether 200,000 to 300,000 clones are present, roughly 86% being singletons, with the ten largest covering 2% to 3%. Sequencing was done on a sample of peripheral blood. The source of these receptors is a woman aged 50 to 60 with acute or convalescent COVID-19. Both conserved end residues are part of each CDR3. A D gene is named only where the DNA matches it firmly. Clone sizes are given selectively: once, few, many, or a class where the clone is expanded.

V	size	J	D	CDR3	DNA
TRBV28	-	TRBJ1-5	TRBD1	CASSLGTGKDQPQHF	TGTGCCAGCAGCCTCGGGACAGGGAAGGATCAGCCCCAGCATTTT
TRBV11-2	-	TRBJ2-7	-	CASSLASQGGEQYF	TGTGCCAGCAGCTTAGCTAGTCAGGGCGGCGAGCAGTACTTC
TRBV4-1	few	TRBJ1-5	-	CASSPGGRAESNQPQHF	TGCGCCAGCAGCCCTGGCGGGCGGGCTGAGAGCAATCAGCCCCAGCATTTT
TRBV5-5	-	TRBJ2-1	-	CASSPGFEQFF	TGTGCCAGCAGCCCAGGGTTTGAGCAGTTCTTC
TRBV7-8	-	TRBJ1-4	-	CASSLAGREKLFF	TGTGCCAGCAGCTTAGCAGGGAGAGAAAAACTGTTTTTT
TRBV18	-	TRBJ2-7	-	CASSQRQETYEQYF	TGTGCCAGCTCCCAAAGACAGGAGACCTACGAGCAGTACTTC
TRBV28	-	TRBJ1-5	TRBD1	CASSLPTGGRQPQHF	TGTGCCAGCAGCCTTCCCACAGGGGGGCGTCAGCCCCAGCATTTT
TRBV24-1	-	TRBJ1-5	TRBD1	CATSDSSTGSNQPQHF	TGTGCCACCAGTGATTCGTCGACAGGGAGCAATCAGCCCCAGCATTTT
TRBV28	-	TRBJ1-2	TRBD1	CASSFFSGGTGSGYTF	TGTGCCAGCAGTTTCTTTTCCGGTGGGACAGGGAGTGGCTACACCTTC
TRBV30	-	TRBJ2-7	TRBD2	CACTSGYEQYF	TGTGCCTGCACTAGCGGCTACGAGCAGTACTTC
TRBV28	-	TRBJ2-3	-	CASSPLGRESGDTQYF	TGTGCCAGCAGTCCTCTGGGAAGGGAGTCTGGAGATACGCAGTATTTT
TRBV30	-	TRBJ2-7	-	CAWSVSGWHPSYEQYF	TGTGCCTGGAGTGTGTCTGGCTGGCACCCCTCCTACGAGCAGTACTTC
TRBV11-2	-	TRBJ2-7	-	CASSLLGGLLLLSYEQYF	TGTGCCAGCAGCTTATTGGGGGGACTCCTCCTCCTCTCCTACGAGCAGTACTTC
TRBV19	-	TRBJ2-2	TRBD1	CASSNPGQGAGELFF	TGTGCCAGTAGCAACCCGGGACAGGGCGCCGGGGAGCTGTTTTTT
TRBV11-3	-	TRBJ2-3	-	CASSPPHAGKADTQYF	TGTGCCAGCAGTCCCCCGCATGCAGGGAAAGCCGATACGCAGTATTTT
TRBV24-1	-	TRBJ1-4	-	CATSDPRAGADEKLFF	TGTGCCACCAGTGACCCCAGGGCGGGGGCGGATGAAAAACTGTTTTTT
TRBV6-6	-	TRBJ1-2	TRBD1	CASSKTGPNYGYTF	TGTGCCAGCAGCAAGACAGGGCCTAACTATGGCTACACCTTC
TRBV28	few	TRBJ1-5	-	CASSLRGASQPQHF	TGTGCCAGCAGTTTACGGGGGGCGTCACAGCCCCAGCATTTT
TRBV27	few	TRBJ1-4	TRBD1	CATMDRANEKLFF	TGTGCCACTATGGACAGGGCTAATGAAAAACTGTTTTTT
TRBV5-4	-	TRBJ2-7	TRBD2	CASSTLGTSGYEQYF	TGTGCCAGCAGCACTTTGGGGACTAGCGGTTACGAGCAGTACTTC
TRBV28	-	TRBJ1-5	TRBD1	CASRRGRDRALWSNQPQHF	TGTGCCAGCAGGCGAGGCCGGGACAGGGCGCTATGGAGCAATCAGCCCCAGCATTTT
TRBV28	-	TRBJ1-5	-	CASSFMGLSNQPQHF	TGTGCCAGCAGTTTTATGGGGCTGAGCAATCAGCCCCAGCATTTT
TRBV24-1	-	TRBJ2-7	TRBD1	CATTLAGQGMYF	TGTGCCACCACCCTCGCAGGACAGGGAATGTACTTC
TRBV7-2	-	TRBJ2-2	-	CASSADRNTGELFF	TGTGCCAGCAGCGCGGACAGGAACACCGGGGAGCTGTTTTTT
TRBV3-1/TRBV3-2	-	TRBJ1-1	-	CASSHATGLEAFF	TGTGCCAGCAGCCACGCCACAGGGCTTGAAGCTTTCTTT
TRBV6-4	few	TRBJ1-6	TRBD1	CASSDRDRNSPLHF	TGTGCCAGCAGTGACCGGGACAGGAATTCACCCCTCCACTTT
TRBV5-1	-	TRBJ1-1	-	CASTGQTEAFF	TGCGCCAGCACTGGGCAGACCGAAGCTTTCTTT
TRBV30	-	TRBJ2-5	-	CAWSPPGPLGETQYF	TGTGCCTGGAGTCCGCCGGGTCCTCTGGGAGAGACCCAGTACTTC
TRBV19	-	TRBJ1-1	-	CATKDLRGGNTEAFF	TGTGCCACCAAGGATCTTAGGGGCGGGAACACTGAAGCTTTCTTT
TRBV12-3/TRBV12-4	-	TRBJ2-7	-	CASSLDYSYEQYF	TGTGCCAGCAGCCTGGACTACTCCTACGAGCAGTACTTC
TRBV19	once	TRBJ1-2	-	CASSDPVETDGYTF	TGTGCCAGTAGTGATCCGGTCGAGACAGACGGCTACACCTTC
TRBV19	-	TRBJ2-1	-	CASSISGAYNEQFF	TGTGCCAGTAGTATTAGCGGTGCCTACAATGAGCAGTTCTTC
TRBV6-2/TRBV6-3	-	TRBJ2-7	TRBD2	CASTPMGLAASYEQYF	TGTGCCAGCACCCCGATGGGACTAGCGGCCTCCTACGAGCAGTACTTC
TRBV29-1	-	TRBJ2-3	-	CSVLSPAGQITDTQYF	TGCAGCGTTCTTTCCCCTGCGGGACAGATCACAGATACGCAGTATTTT
TRBV7-9	-	TRBJ1-2	-	CASSTQAGAVGGYTF	TGTGCCAGCAGCACGCAGGCAGGGGCGGTGGGAGGCTACACCTTC
TRBV11-1	-	TRBJ2-3	TRBD2	CASSLSGRGADTQYF	TGTGCCAGCAGTCTGAGCGGGAGGGGTGCAGATACGCAGTATTTT
TRBV18	-	TRBJ1-2	-	CASSPEWGGEGYTF	TGTGCCAGCTCACCGGAATGGGGGGGCGAAGGCTACACCTTC
TRBV27	-	TRBJ2-1	TRBD2	CASVQLAGGLKGEQFF	TGTGCCAGCGTACAACTAGCGGGAGGCCTAAAGGGGGAGCAGTTCTTC
TRBV5-1	-	TRBJ2-3	-	CASSRAEAASSTDTQYF	TGCGCCAGCAGCCGCGCTGAGGCAGCCTCTAGCACAGATACGCAGTATTTT
TRBV7-2	-	TRBJ2-3	TRBD2	CASSLRLAGVMGDTQYF	TGTGCCAGCAGCTTAAGGCTAGCGGGAGTCATGGGAGATACGCAGTATTTT
TRBV19	few	TRBJ2-1	TRBD1	CANEADRNEQFF	TGTGCCAACGAGGCGGACAGGAATGAGCAGTTCTTC
TRBV5-1	few	TRBJ2-1	TRBD2	CASSVTSGSYNEQFF	TGCGCCAGCAGCGTTACTAGCGGCTCCTACAATGAGCAGTTCTTC
TRBV7-5	-	TRBJ1-5	-	CARSLSGGYYSNQPQHF	TGTGCCAGAAGCTTATCTGGCGGATACTATAGCAATCAGCCCCAGCATTTT
TRBV24-1	-	TRBJ2-3	-	CATSDIGQSTDTQYF	TGTGCCACCAGTGATATTGGACAGAGCACAGATACGCAGTATTTT
TRBV27	-	TRBJ2-2	TRBD2	CASTGTSGSFHTGELFF	TGTGCCAGCACCGGGACTAGCGGGAGTTTTCACACCGGGGAGCTGTTTTTT